This TCR beta chain is from a study of a mutant IDH1 vaccine in newly diagnosed glioma. Study-level background: The start of vaccination came 4-6 weeks after radiotherapy alone, or with temozolomide cycles. Most patients had radiochemotherapy with temozolomide before enrollment; others had one alone. Notes on the study in general: Changes to the top peripheral T cell clonotypes appeared unrelated to pseudoprogression.

V dropped 0 bases and J dropped 3; count of bases not matched to a gene: 1. The CDR3 loop spans 14 amino acids. Germline loops: CDR1 LNHDA, CDR2 SQIVND (reference sequence). The time point was: week 47, end of study. Every single dose of the vaccine, 300 ug of mutant IDH1 20-mer peptide, came with topical imiquimod. As for this clone: Its antigen is currently unknown.

This table comes from immunoSEQ multiplex PCR, and its TCRdb copy is limited to in-frame clones, with some not included. The sample has around 30,000 clones; roughly 89% are singletons. The chain joins TRBV19 to TRBJ1-2; 7 nucleotides line up with TRBD1. This clonotype originated in a man aged 35-49 years with glioma. The sample consisted of PBMCs, taken from a glioma patient whose treatment included an IDH1 peptide vaccine. CDR3 nucleotides: TGTGCCAGTAGTATAGACAGGGGGGACTATGGCTACACCTTC. Amino acids: CASSIDRGDYGYTF.